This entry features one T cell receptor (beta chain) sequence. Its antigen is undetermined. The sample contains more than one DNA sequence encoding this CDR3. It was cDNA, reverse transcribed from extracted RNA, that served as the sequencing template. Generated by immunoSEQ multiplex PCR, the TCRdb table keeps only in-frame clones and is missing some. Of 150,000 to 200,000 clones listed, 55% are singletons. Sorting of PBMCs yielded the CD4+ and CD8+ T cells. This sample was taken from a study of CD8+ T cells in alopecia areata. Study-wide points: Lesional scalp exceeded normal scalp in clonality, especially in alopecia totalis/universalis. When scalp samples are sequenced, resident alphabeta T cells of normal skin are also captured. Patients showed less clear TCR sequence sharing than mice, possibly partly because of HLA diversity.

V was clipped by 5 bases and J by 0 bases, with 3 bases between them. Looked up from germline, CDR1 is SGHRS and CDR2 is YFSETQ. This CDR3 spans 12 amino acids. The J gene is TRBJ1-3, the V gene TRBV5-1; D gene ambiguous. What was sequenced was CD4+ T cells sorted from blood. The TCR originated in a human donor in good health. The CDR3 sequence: CASRSSGNTIYF. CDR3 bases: TGCGCCAGCAGGTCCTCTGGAAACACCATATATTTT.